Sequencing of this T cell receptor beta chain was carried out in a study of cytomegalovirus exposure and HLA in healthy donors. Study information: Out of roughly 200 million T cells, an earlier analysis found about 100 million unique TCR beta sequences in total. Findings and caveats of the study: In an earlier analysis, about 87% or about 30%: the productive usage of most TCR beta V segments. A later analysis by the authors found several of the most significant clusters apparently linked to common viral pathogens.

Primers for the PCR totalled 60 Vbeta and 13 Jbeta. Produced via immunoSEQ multiplex PCR; TCRdb's table is partial and in-frame only. The data hold about 140,000 clones, with under 90% observed a single time. CDR1 is KGHSH, CDR2 LQKENI, per germline. The CDR3 contains 16 residues. Trimming stripped 6 bases from V and 1 base from J, with 16 bases between. Each donor was healthy, and each was a bone marrow donor. Regarding this clone: Its antigen is unknown.

This TCR was recovered from a man in his forties in good health and CMV-seronegative. The genes are TRBV18 and TRBJ1-3, with a possible D match to TRBD1 (6 bases). Sequenced material: PBMCs. The CDR3 loop reads CASSVSQGMSGNTIYF. The DNA for the CDR3 is TGTGCCAGCTCTGTATCGCAGGGGATGTCTGGAAACACCATATATTTT. Based on the CDR3 plus reference TRBV18 and TRBJ1-3, the full variable domain is NAGVMQNPRHLVRRRGQEARLRCSPMKGHSHVYWYRQLPEEGLKFMVYLQKENIIDESGMPKERFSAEFPKEGPSILRIQQVVRGDSAAYFCASSVSQGMSGNTIYFGEGSWLTVV.